This entry concerns a single T cell receptor beta chain. The sample is drawn from a study of shared clonotypes between healthy human individuals. V was pared by 4 bases and J by 4 bases, with 20 bases between. Germline values: CDR1 LNHDA, CDR2 SQIVND (reference sequence). The CDR3 spans 17 residues. Data came from immunoSEQ multiplex PCR; TCRdb stores just in-frame clones and leaves some out. The sample has approximately 2,300,000 clones; 85% to 95% are singletons. Sequencing was done on a sample of naive CD4+ T cells from PBMCs. Sample subset: CD45RA+ positively selected. The V and J genes are TRBV19 and TRBJ1-3, with D unresolved. This sequence originates from a man aged 18-30 years in good health. Some clones in this sample may be carry-over from other donors' samples. CDR3 sequence: CASSTFLRTETGNTIYF. DNA for the CDR3: TGTGCCAGTAGTACCTTCCTTAGGACGGAGACGGGAAACACCATATATTTT. Variable domain in full (rest from reference TRBV19 and TRBJ1-3): DGGITQSPKYLFRKEGQNVTLSCEQNLNHDAMYWYRQDPGQGLRLIYYSQIVNDFQKGDIAEGYSVSREKKESFPLTVTSAQKNPTAFYLCASSTFLRTETGNTIYFGEGSWLTVV.